The 24 T cell receptor beta chains below were found in one sample sequenced in a study of blood T cells in healthy people across ages. A second PCR, run for roughly 7 to 11 cycles, used a sample-barcoded 5' primer plus a J-beta primer mix. One entry per CDR3 protein results from TCRdb running MiXCR on the 5' RACE reads. This sample has about 800,000 distinct CDR3 sequences, with roughly 25% found just once. This sample was also put to use in a study of T cells of mothers and their children.

The material sequenced was blood. The receptors originated from a boy younger than 18 in good health.

The sample holds a few counts of this clonotype. The chain uses TRBV15 and TRBJ1-2; D is undetermined. V lost 0 bases to trimming and J lost 5 bases, with 13 bases between them. This CDR3 contains 15 residues. The V gene's germline CDR1 is LNHNV and CDR2 YYDKDF (reference sequence). The CDR3 reads CATSRDDRYLYGYTF. The CDR3 coding sequence is TGTGCCACCAGCAGAGATGACCGGTACCTGTATGGCTACACCTTC.

This sequence joins TRBV20-1 and TRBJ1-5, with a weak D call TRBD1 (6 bases). The CDR3 has 15 residues. The germline gives CDR1 DFQATT, CDR2 SNEGSKA (reference sequence). Trimming removed 1 base at V and 0 bases at J, with 10 bases between. The CDR3 sequence is CSARATGISNQPQHF. In DNA form, the CDR3 reads TGCAGTGCTAGAGCCACAGGGATTAGCAATCAGCCCCAGCATTTT.

This clonotype appeared a few times. The gene calls are TRBV15 and TRBJ2-1; D is possibly TRBD2 (6 bases). The DNA end is a closer match to TRBJ2-5, so the J assignment may be wrong. Per germline, CDR1 LNHNV and CDR2 YYDKDF (reference sequence). This CDR3 contains 15 residues. The CDR3 DNA is TGTGCCACCAGCAGTCAGATGGAGGGATGGGAGACCCAGTACTTC. It is translated as CATSSQMEGWETQYF.

This clonotype occurred a few times. The J gene is TRBJ2-3, the V gene TRBV6-5; 10 bases align to TRBD2. The CDR3 sequence is 14 residues long. The V gene end was trimmed by 5 bases and the J gene end by 4 bases; junction bases not matched to a gene: 3. In germline, CDR1 is MNHEY, CDR2 SVGAGI. The CDR3 DNA is TGTGCCAGCAGTCTAGCGGGAGTTTCAGATACGCAGTATTTT. Its translation is CASSLAGVSDTQYF.

The chain has TRBV7-3 and TRBJ1-1; D not certain. Germline CDR1 SGHTA, CDR2 FQGTGA. This CDR3 is built from 13 residues. V gave up 0 bases and J gave up 7 bases, with 9 bases separating them. In DNA, the CDR3 is TGTGCCAGCAGCTTAACCGGCGGGGATGAAGCTTTCTTT. This gives the protein CASSLTGGDEAFF.

This clonotype has just a few counts. The chain is built from TRBV6-2 or TRBV6-3 and TRBJ2-1; possibly TRBD2 for D (6 bases). The V end lost 9 bases, the J end lost 0 bases, and 18 bases lay between the germline ends. Looked up from germline, CDR1 is MNHEY and CDR2 is SVGEGT. The CDR3 is 16 residues long. Written as DNA, the CDR3 is TGTGCCAGTCGAGGACTACAAGGGAGCTCCTACAATGAGCAGTTCTTC. Its protein is CASRGLQGSSYNEQFF.

This clonotype was seen a handful of times. V and J are TRBV29-1 and TRBJ2-7, with TRBD2 identical over 12 bases. The CDR3 sequence is 15 residues long. Germline loops: CDR1 SQVTM, CDR2 ANQGSEA. The ends lost 5 bases at V and 2 bases at J; junction bases unmatched: 7. The CDR3 loop is CSVLGLAGTPYEQYF. The CDR3 DNA sequence: TGCAGCGTTCTCGGACTAGCGGGGACACCCTACGAGCAGTACTTC.

The V call is TRBV7-2, the J call TRBJ2-3, with TRBD1 matching over 9 bases. The CDR3 is 15 residues long. The V segment lost 5 bases and the J segment 3 bases; nucleotides outside the gene matches: 6. The V gene's germline CDR1 is SGHTA and CDR2 FQGNSA. CDR3 coding DNA: TGTGCCAGCAGCCCAATGGGGACAGGGACAGATACGCAGTATTTT. Translating it yields CASSPMGTGTDTQYF.

V is TRBV10-3 and J is TRBJ2-7; D is unclear. The germline CDR1 and CDR2 sequences are ENHRY and SYGVKD. Trimming pared 8 bases from V and 7 bases from J, leaving 6 bases between. The CDR3 runs 9 residues. For the CDR3, the DNA is TGTGCCATCGTGTCAGAGCAGTACTTC. It is translated as CAIVSEQYF.

This clonotype has only a few counts. The chain couples TRBV15 to TRBJ2-7; 11 bases are shared with TRBD2. The length of the CDR3 is 15 residues. With 5 bases clipped from V and 3 bases from J, the junction kept 6 bases outside the gene matches. Germline CDR1 and CDR2: LNHNV and YYDKDF (reference sequence). The CDR3 DNA reads as TGTGCCACCAGCCAAGGGACTAGCGGAAGCTACGAGCAGTACTTC. Its protein product is CATSQGTSGSYEQYF.

The chain is built from TRBV20-1 and TRBJ2-7; 8 bases are shared with TRBD1. Germline V gene lookup returns CDR1 DFQATT and CDR2 SNEGSKA (reference sequence). V was clipped by 6 bases and J by 2 bases; unmatched bases: 9. The CDR3 is made up of 14 amino acids. CDR3 amino acids: CSAPQGVRTYEQYF. The CDR3 DNA reads as TGCAGTGCGCCACAGGGGGTTAGGACCTACGAGCAGTACTTC.

The chain employs TRBV28 and TRBJ2-1; TRBD2 aligns across 7 bases. Per germline, CDR1 MDHEN and CDR2 SYDVKM. The CDR3 covers 13 residues. The V and J ends lost 5 bases and 14 bases, in that order; junction bases with no gene match: 12. CDR3 coding DNA: TGTGCCAGCAGTGCCAGGGAGGGAGGCCAAGAGTTCTTC. Residues: CASSAREGGQEFF.

This clonotype has just a few counts. The rearrangement joins TRBV7-9 to TRBJ2-5, with D uncertain. V was shortened by 1 base and J by 11 bases, with 8 bases between the two germline ends. Germline CDR1 SEHNR, CDR2 FQNEAQ (reference sequence). This CDR3 is 11 amino acids long. CDR3 amino acids: CASSLDYKQYF. In DNA, the CDR3 is TGTGCCAGCAGCTTAGACTACAAACAGTACTTC.

The chain links TRBV5-1 to TRBJ2-5; 10 bases fit TRBD2. The better agreement between TRBJ2-1 and the DNA end casts doubt on the J call. In germline, CDR1 is SGHRS, CDR2 YFSETQ. This CDR3 spans 15 amino acids. The CDR3 DNA reads as TGCGCCAGCAGCTTGGGAAGCGGGGGGGCCTATGAGCAGTTCTTC. Protein product: CASSLGSGGAYEQFF.

In regard to this clonotype: It is likely a read error, because the conserved phenylalanine at the end of the CDR3 is missing. The chain links TRBV2 to TRBJ2-7; D might be TRBD2 (5 bases). CDR3 length: 14 residues. The V end lost 6 bases, the J end lost 7 bases, and 19 bases lay between the germline ends. Germline lookup yields CDR1 SNHLY and CDR2 FYNNEI. The CDR3, as DNA: TGTGCCAGCAGCGTCCGGGATATCGAAGGGGAGCAGTACTCC. It translates to CASSVRDIEGEQYS.

The V and J genes are TRBV18 and TRBJ2-3, with 12 bases fitting TRBD2. The CDR3 spans 18 residues. Trimming removed 3 bases from V and 1 base from J; junction bases left unmatched: 8. The germline gives CDR1 KGHSH, CDR2 LQKENI. The CDR3 DNA reads as TGTGCCAGCTCACCCTGGACTAGCGGGATGGTTGGCACAGATACGCAGTATTTT. Encoded protein: CASSPWTSGMVGTDTQYF.

Only a few counts were recorded for this clonotype. The gene calls are TRBV4-3 and TRBJ2-5; D is uncertain. Trimming removed 4 bases at V and 1 base at J, with 7 bases between. This CDR3 contains 13 residues. Germline V lookup: CDR1 LGHNA, CDR2 YSLEER. In DNA form, the CDR3 reads TGCGCCAGCAGCCCAAGGACCCAAGAGACCCAGTACTTC. Amino acids: CASSPRTQETQYF.

This clonotype was observed a handful of times. The genes are TRBV27 and TRBJ2-5; D uncertain. The J call is doubtful: the DNA matches TRBJ2-7 better. This CDR3 comprises 14 residues. Germline assignment: CDR1 MNHEY and CDR2 SMNVEV (reference sequence). The CDR3 reads CASSLGSSTYEQYF. CDR3 DNA sequence: TGTGCCAGCAGTTTAGGTTCATCGACCTACGAGCAGTACTTC.

The chain carries TRBV5-5 and TRBJ1-6; D remains ambiguous. Germline CDR1 reads SGHKS; CDR2 reads YYEKEE (reference sequence). The CDR3 length is 13 residues. V shed 5 bases and J shed 8 bases, with 11 bases lying between them. The CDR3 nucleotides read TGTGCCAGCAGGGTATCGGCGGATTCACCCCTCCACTTT. Protein product: CASRVSADSPLHF.

CDR3 coding DNA: TGCGCCAGCAGCCAAGTAGGAGTTGGCTACAATGAGCAGTTCTTC. It encodes CASSQVGVGYNEQFF. The chain joins TRBV4-1 to TRBJ2-1; D unclear. The CDR3 extends over 15 amino acids. Germline CDR1 MGHRA, CDR2 YSYEKL. Trimming left V 1 base short and J 3 bases short, with 10 bases between.

A remark on this clonotype: A much larger clone is a single base away; this may be a read error. The genes are TRBV6-2 or TRBV6-3 and TRBJ2-5, with TRBD1 as a possible D gene (6 bases). Trimming took 6 bases from V and 3 from J, leaving 11 bases between them. CDR3 length equals 13 residues. Germline V gene lookup returns CDR1 MNHEY and CDR2 SVGEGT. CDR3 nucleotides: TGTGCCAGCAGCTACGGACAGAAAGAGACCCAGTACTTC. Protein sequence: CASSYGQKETQYF.

The chain carries TRBV29-1 and TRBJ1-5; TRBD1 is a possible D gene (5 bases). Germline assignment: CDR1 SQVTM and CDR2 ANQGSEA. V lost 6 bases, J lost 3 bases, and 9 bases lay in between. This CDR3 contains 12 residues. CDR3 residues: CSVGGNNQPQHF. DNA of the CDR3: TGCAGCGTGGGGGGGAACAATCAGCCCCAGCATTTT.

This clonotype was observed a few times. The rearrangement uses TRBV3-1 and TRBJ2-7, with D possibly matching TRBD1 (5 bases). The CDR3 consists of 17 residues. With 3 bases removed from V and 4 bases from J, the gap between germline ends came to 22 bases. CDR1 LGHDT and CDR2 YNNKEL come from the germline V gene (reference sequence). The CDR3, as DNA: TGTGCCAGCAGCCAGGACCTAGGGGCCGGACGTATTTACGAGCAGTACTTC. As protein: CASSQDLGAGRIYEQYF.

There are a few counts of this clonotype. V gene TRBV28 combines with J gene TRBJ1-5; a possible D gene is TRBD1 (6 bases). Per the germline V gene, CDR1 is MDHEN and CDR2 is SYDVKM. V shed 6 bases and J shed 4 bases, with 16 bases lying between them. The CDR3 covers 15 residues. The CDR3 DNA reads TGTGCCAGCAGCCCTTCGGGGGGCGCAAATCAGCCCCAGCATTTT. As protein: CASSPSGGANQPQHF.